A single sample gave rise to the 5 T cell receptor beta chains below, sequenced in a study of identical twins. TCRdb ran MiXCR on the 5' RACE reads and lists one entry per CDR3 protein. The data hold about 530,000 distinct CDR3 sequences, with about 15% observed a single time. The same sample was also used in a study of yellow fever vaccine responses in identical twins.

The sample was CD4+ T cells sorted from blood. The source is a woman aged 18-30 years in good health.

The V call is TRBV7-2, the J call TRBJ2-3; no clear D gene. CDR1 is SGHTA and CDR2 is FQGNSA in the germline V gene. The CDR3 consists of 13 residues. Trimming took 5 bases from V and 7 from J, leaving 13 bases between them. DNA of the CDR3: TGTGCCAGCAGCCCATGGAATAGTAATACGCAGTATTTT. This encodes CASSPWNSNTQYF.

The chain links TRBV7-9 to TRBJ2-2, with TRBD2 matching 8 bases. The CDR3 extends over 15 amino acids. The V segment lost 7 bases and the J segment 3 bases; nucleotides outside the gene matches: 7. From germline, CDR1 is SEHNR and CDR2 FQNEAQ (reference sequence). CDR3 residues: CASIRSGGDTGELFF. DNA for the CDR3: TGTGCCAGCATCCGCTCCGGGGGGGACACCGGGGAGCTGTTTTTT.

This chain links TRBV29-1 with TRBJ2-2; 15 bases are shared with TRBD2. Germline V CDR1 and CDR2: SQVTM, ANQGSEA. With V trimmed by 6 bases and J by 6 bases, 8 bases remained unmatched. CDR3 size: 16 residues. The CDR3: CSVRTSGRALSGELFF. CDR3 DNA: TGCAGCGTGAGGACTAGCGGGAGGGCCTTATCCGGGGAGCTGTTTTTT.

This chain joins TRBV12-3 or TRBV12-4 and TRBJ1-5, with D unresolved. The CDR3 spans 17 residues. With 6 bases removed from V and 2 bases from J, the gap between germline ends came to 20 bases. The chain's CDR3 is CASSQHRTGGGNQPQHF. The CDR3 coding sequence is TGTGCCAGCAGCCAGCACCGCACGGGAGGAGGCAATCAGCCCCAGCATTTT.

The J gene is TRBJ2-7, the V gene TRBV7-9, with 9 nucleotides matching TRBD1. Trimming removed 5 bases from V and 3 bases from J; junction bases left unmatched: 8. CDR1 is SEHNR, CDR2 FQNEAQ, per germline (reference sequence). The CDR3 runs 15 residues. CDR3 protein: CASSEKQGASYEQYF. The CDR3 DNA reads as TGTGCCAGCAGCGAAAAACAGGGGGCCAGCTACGAGCAGTACTTC.